This TCR beta chain was documented in a study of low-dose radiotherapy and immunotherapy resistance in tumors. Noted time point: after trial treatment. As to treatment: LDRT plus nivolumab, ipilimumab, low-dose cyclophosphamide and aspirin (RACIN trial). TRAV- and TRBV-specific primers were used for first-strand cDNA, which covered alpha and beta chains. TCRs underwent 20 PCR cycles of amplification with a constant-region primer and V-primer adapter. Via MiXCR, TCRdb re-called the reads, giving one row per CDR3 protein. The sample includes more than 90,000 distinct CDR3 sequences, less than 25% of them seen just once. This CDR3 is built from 15 residues. Germline V gene sequence: CDR1 MNHNY, CDR2 SVGAGI (reference sequence). After removal of 7 bases from V and 4 bases from J, the junction contained 12 bases not matched to a gene.

This clonotype was sampled from a male donor with prostate cancer. Source: PBMCs, taken after low-dose radiotherapy plus immunotherapy. This sequence joins TRBV6-6 and TRBJ2-7; TRBD1 aligns across 8 bases. CDR3 coding DNA: TGTGCCAGCACCCGGGACAGGACCGGGAGATACGAGCAGTACTTC. Its protein is CASTRDRTGRYEQYF.